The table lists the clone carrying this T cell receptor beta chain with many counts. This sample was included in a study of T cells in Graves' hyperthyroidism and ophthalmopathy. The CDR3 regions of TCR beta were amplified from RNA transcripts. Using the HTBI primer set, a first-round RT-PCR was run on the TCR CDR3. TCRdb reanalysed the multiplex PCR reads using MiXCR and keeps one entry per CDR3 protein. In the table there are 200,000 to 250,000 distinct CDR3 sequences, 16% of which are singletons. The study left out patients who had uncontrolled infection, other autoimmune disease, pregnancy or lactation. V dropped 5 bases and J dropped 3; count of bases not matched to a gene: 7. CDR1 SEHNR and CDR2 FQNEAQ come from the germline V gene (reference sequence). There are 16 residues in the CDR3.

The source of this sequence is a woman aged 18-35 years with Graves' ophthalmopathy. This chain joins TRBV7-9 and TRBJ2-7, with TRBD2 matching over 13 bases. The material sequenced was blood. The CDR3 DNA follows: TGTGCCAGCAGCCCACCCGGACTAGCGGGAGTCTACGAGCAGTACTTC. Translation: CASSPPGLAGVYEQYF.